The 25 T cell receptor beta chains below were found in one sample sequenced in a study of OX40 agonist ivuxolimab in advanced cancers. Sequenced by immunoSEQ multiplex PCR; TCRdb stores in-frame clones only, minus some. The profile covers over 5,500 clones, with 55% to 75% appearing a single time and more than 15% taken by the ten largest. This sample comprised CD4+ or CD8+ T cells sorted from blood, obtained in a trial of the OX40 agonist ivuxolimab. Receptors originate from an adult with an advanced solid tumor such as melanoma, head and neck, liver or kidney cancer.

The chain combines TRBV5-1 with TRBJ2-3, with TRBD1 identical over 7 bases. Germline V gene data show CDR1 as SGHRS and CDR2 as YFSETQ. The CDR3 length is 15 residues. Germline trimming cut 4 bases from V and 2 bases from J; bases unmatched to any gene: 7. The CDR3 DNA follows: TGCGCCAGCAGCCCAGGGGACAGCTACACAGATACGCAGTATTTT. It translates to CASSPGDSYTDTQYF.

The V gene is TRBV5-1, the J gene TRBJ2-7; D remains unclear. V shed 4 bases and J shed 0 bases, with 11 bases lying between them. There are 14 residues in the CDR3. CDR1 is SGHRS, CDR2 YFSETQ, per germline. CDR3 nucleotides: TGCGCCAGCAGCCAACGGGTGAACTCCTACGAGCAGTACTTC. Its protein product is CASSQRVNSYEQYF.

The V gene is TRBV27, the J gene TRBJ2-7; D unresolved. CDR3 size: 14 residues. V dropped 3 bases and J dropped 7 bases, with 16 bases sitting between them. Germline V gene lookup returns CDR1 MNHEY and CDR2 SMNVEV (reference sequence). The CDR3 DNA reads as TGTGCCAGCAGTTTGGGTTGGAGCCCCCAAGAGCAGTACTTC. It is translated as CASSLGWSPQEQYF.

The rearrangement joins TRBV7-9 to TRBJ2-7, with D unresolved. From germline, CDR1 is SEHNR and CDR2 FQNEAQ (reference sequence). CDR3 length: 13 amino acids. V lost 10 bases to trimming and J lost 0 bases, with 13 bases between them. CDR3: CAIQGSNSYEQYF. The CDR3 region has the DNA TGTGCCATACAAGGGTCAAACTCCTACGAGCAGTACTTC.

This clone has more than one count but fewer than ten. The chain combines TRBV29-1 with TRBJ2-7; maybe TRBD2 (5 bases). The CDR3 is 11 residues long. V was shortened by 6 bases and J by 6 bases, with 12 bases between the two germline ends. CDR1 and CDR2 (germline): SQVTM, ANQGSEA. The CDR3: CSVRIGIEQYF. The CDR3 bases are TGCAGCGTCCGTATCGGGATCGAGCAGTACTTC.

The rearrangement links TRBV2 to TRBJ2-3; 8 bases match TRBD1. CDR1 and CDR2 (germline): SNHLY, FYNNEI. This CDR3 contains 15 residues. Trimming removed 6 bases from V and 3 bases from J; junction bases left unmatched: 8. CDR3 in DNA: TGTGCCAGCAGATCCGGGACAGGCGAAACAGATACGCAGTATTTT. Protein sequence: CASRSGTGETDTQYF. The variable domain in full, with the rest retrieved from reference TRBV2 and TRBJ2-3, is EPEVTQTPSHQVTQMGQEVILRCVPISNHLYFYWYRQILGQKVEFLVSFYNNEISEKSEIFDDQFSVERPDGSNFTLKIRSTKLEDSAMYFCASRSGTGETDTQYFGPGTRLTVL.

Here the CDR3 reads CASSEGTSGTLDTQYF. Here the CDR3 DNA reads TGTGCCAGCTCCGAAGGGACTAGCGGGACTTTAGATACGCAGTATTTT. The V call is TRBV6-4, the J call TRBJ2-3, with 13 bases aligning to TRBD2. CDR3 size: 16 residues. Germline trimming cut 8 bases from V and 5 bases from J; bases unmatched to any gene: 10. Germline V lookup: CDR1 MRHNA, CDR2 SNTAGT.

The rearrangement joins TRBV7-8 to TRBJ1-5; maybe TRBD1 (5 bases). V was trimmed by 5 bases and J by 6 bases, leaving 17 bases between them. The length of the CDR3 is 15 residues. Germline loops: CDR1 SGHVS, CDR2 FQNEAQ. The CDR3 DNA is TGTGCCAGCAGCCCATTGGGGGGGGGTGGTCAGCCCCAGCATTTT. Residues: CASSPLGGGGQPQHF.

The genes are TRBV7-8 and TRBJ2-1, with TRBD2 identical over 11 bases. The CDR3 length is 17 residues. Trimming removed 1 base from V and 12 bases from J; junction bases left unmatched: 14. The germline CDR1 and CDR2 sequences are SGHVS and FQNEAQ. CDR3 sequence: CASSLELGLAVSRGQFF. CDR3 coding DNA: TGTGCCAGCAGCTTAGAATTGGGACTAGCGGTTTCGAGGGGGCAGTTCTTC. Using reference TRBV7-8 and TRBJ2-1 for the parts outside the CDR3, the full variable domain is GAGVSQSPRYKVAKRGQDVALRCDPISGHVSLFWYQQALGQGPEFLTYFQNEAQLDKSGLPSDRFFAERPEGSVSTLKIQRTQQEDSAVYLCASSLELGLAVSRGQFFGPGTRLTVL.

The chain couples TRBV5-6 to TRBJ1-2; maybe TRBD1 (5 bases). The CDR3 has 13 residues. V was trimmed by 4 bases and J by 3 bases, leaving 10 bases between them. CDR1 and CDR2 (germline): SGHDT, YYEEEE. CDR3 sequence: CASSIGTDYGYTF. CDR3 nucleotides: TGTGCCAGCAGCATTGGGACGGACTATGGCTACACCTTC.

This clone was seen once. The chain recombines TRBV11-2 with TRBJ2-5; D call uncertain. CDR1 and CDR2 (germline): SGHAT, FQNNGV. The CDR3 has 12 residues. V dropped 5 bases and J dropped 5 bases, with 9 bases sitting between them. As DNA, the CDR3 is TGTGCCAGCAGCGTCGAAGCGGAGACCCAGTACTTC. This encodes CASSVEAETQYF.

CDR3 DNA sequence: TGCGCCAGCAGCCAAGATTCGACTAGCGGGAGGAGTAATGAGCAGTTCTTC. This codes for CASSQDSTSGRSNEQFF. The chain employs TRBV4-3 and TRBJ2-1, with 13 nucleotides matching TRBD2. V shed 0 bases and J 7 bases; nucleotides not matched to a gene: 6. CDR1 and CDR2 from the germline V gene are LGHNA and YSLEER. The CDR3 totals 17 residues.

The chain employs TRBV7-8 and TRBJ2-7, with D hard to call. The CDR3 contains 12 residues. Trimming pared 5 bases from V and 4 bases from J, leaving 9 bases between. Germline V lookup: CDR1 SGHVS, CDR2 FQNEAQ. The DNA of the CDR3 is TGTGCCAGCAGCGTGACTGATTACGAGCAGTACTTC. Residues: CASSVTDYEQYF.

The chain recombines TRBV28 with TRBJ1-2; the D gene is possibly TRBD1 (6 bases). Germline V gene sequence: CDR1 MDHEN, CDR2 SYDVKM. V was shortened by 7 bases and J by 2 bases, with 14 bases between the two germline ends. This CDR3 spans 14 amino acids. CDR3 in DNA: TGTGCCAGCACCCTAGAGACAGGAAACTATGGCTACACCTTC. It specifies CASTLETGNYGYTF.

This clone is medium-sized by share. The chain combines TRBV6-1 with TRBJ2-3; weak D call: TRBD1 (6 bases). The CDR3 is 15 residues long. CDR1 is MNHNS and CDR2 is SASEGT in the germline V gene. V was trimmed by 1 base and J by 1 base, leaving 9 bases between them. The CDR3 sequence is CASSEEAGGTDTQYF. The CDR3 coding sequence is TGTGCCAGCAGTGAAGAGGCAGGGGGCACAGATACGCAGTATTTT.

CDR3 DNA: TGTGCCAGCGGAGTCCCGGGACAGGGGACCCAAGAGACCCAGTACTTC. Encoded protein: CASGVPGQGTQETQYF. The rearrangement links TRBV7-9 to TRBJ2-5, with 10 bases lining up with TRBD1. Germline trimming cut 8 bases from V and 1 base from J; bases unmatched to any gene: 10. Looked up from germline, CDR1 is SEHNR and CDR2 is FQNEAQ (reference sequence). There are 16 residues in the CDR3. Supplemented by reference TRBV7-9 and TRBJ2-5, the full variable domain reads DTGVSQNPRHKITKRGQNVTFRCDPISEHNRLYWYRQTLGQGPEFLTYFQNEAQLEKSRLLSDRFSAERPKGSFSTLEIQRTEQGDSAMYLCASGVPGQGTQETQYFGPGTRLLVL.

CDR3 amino acids: CASSLLGDRGNEKLFF. In DNA form, the CDR3 reads TGCGCCAGCAGCCTGCTGGGGGACAGGGGTAATGAAAAACTGTTTTTT. This chain uses TRBV4-3 with TRBJ1-4; 10 bases are shared with TRBD1. The J segment lost 4 bases and the V segment lost 4 bases, leaving 6 bases of the junction unmatched. This CDR3 comprises 16 residues. Germline CDR1 and CDR2: LGHNA and YSLEER.

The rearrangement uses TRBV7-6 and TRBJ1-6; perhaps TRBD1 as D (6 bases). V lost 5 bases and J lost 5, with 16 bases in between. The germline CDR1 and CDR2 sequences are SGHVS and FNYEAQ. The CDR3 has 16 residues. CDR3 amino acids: CASSRTAPGDNSPLHF. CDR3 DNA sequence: TGTGCCAGCAGCCGGACAGCCCCAGGGGATAATTCACCCCTCCACTTT.

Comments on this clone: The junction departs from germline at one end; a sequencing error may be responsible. The CDR3 nucleotides are TGTGCCAGCAGCCTCGCGGGCCCTATACAAGAGCCCCAGTACTTC. Translated, it gives CASSLAGPIQEPQYF. The chain employs TRBV14 and TRBJ2-5; D perhaps matches TRBD2 (5 bases). The germline V gene has CDR1 SGHDN and CDR2 FVKESK. The CDR3 totals 15 residues.

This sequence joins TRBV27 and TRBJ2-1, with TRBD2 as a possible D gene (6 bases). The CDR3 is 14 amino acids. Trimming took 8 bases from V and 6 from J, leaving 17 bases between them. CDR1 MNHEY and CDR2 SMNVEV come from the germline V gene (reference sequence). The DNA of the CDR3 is TGTGCCAGCGCGCCCGGGACTGACATCAATGAGCAGTTCTTC. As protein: CASAPGTDINEQFF.

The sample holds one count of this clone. This CDR3 reads CASSFVGTGGNEQFF. In nucleotides, the CDR3 is TGCGCCAGCAGTTTCGTTGGGACAGGGGGCAATGAGCAGTTCTTC. The chain couples TRBV5-1 to TRBJ2-1, with 11 bases aligning to TRBD1. CDR3 size: 15 residues. With V trimmed by 5 bases and J by 6 bases, 7 bases remained unmatched. Germline lookup yields CDR1 SGHRS and CDR2 YFSETQ.

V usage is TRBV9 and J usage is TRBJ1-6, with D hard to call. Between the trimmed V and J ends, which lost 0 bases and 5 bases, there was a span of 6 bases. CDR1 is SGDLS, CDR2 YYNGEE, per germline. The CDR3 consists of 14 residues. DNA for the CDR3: TGTGCCAGCAGCGTAGAGGGCCATAATTCACCCCTCCACTTT. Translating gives CASSVEGHNSPLHF.

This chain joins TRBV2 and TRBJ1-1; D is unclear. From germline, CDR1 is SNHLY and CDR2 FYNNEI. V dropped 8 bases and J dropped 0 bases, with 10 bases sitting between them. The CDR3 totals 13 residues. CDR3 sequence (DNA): TGTGCCAGCGTAGACACACTGAACACTGAAGCTTTCTTT. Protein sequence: CASVDTLNTEAFF.

CDR3 coding DNA: TGCGCCAGCAGCTTGGTCTCTGGAAACACCATATATTTT. Its protein product is CASSLVSGNTIYF. The V gene is TRBV5-1, the J gene TRBJ1-3; no clear D gene. The CDR3 is made up of 13 amino acids. CDR1 SGHRS and CDR2 YFSETQ come from the germline V gene. V gave up 0 bases and J gave up 0 bases, with 1 base separating them.

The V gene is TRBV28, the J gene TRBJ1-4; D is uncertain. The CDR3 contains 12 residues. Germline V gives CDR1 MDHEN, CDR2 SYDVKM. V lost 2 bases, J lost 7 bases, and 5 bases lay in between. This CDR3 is CASSLQSEKLFF. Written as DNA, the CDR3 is TGTGCCAGCAGTTTACAGAGTGAAAAACTGTTTTTT.